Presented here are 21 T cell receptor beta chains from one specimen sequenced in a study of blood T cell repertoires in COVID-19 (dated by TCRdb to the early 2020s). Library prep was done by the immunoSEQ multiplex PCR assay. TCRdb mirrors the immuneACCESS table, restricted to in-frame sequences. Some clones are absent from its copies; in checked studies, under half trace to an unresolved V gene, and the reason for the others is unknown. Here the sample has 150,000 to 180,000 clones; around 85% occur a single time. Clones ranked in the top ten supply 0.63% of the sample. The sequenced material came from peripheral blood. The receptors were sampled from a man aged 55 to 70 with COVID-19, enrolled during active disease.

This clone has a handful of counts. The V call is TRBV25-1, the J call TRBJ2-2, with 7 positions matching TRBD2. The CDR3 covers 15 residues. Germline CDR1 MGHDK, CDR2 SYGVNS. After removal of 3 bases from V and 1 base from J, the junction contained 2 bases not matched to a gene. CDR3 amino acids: CASSEGGVNTGELFF. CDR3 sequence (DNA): TGTGCCAGCAGTGAGGGGGGGGTGAACACCGGGGAGCTGTTTTTT.

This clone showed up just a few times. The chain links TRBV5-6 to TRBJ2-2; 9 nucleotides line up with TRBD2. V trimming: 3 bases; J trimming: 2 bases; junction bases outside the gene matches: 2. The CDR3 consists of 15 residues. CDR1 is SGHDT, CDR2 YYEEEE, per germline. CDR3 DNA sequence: TGTGCCAGCAGCTGGGGACTAGCTAACACCGGGGAGCTGTTTTTT. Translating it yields CASSWGLANTGELFF.

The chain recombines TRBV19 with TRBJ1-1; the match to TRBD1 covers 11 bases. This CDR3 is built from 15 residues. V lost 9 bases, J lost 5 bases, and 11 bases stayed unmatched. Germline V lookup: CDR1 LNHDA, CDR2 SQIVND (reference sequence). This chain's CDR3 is CASKEAGTGGTEAFF. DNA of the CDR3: TGTGCCAGCAAGGAAGCCGGGACAGGGGGAACTGAAGCTTTCTTT.

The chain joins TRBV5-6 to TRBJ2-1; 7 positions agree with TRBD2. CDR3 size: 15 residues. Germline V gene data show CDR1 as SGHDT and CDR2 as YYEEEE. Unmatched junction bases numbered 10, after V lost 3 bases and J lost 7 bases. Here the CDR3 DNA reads TGTGCCAGCAGCTGGCAGGGAGGGGCTGGTAATGAGCAGTTCTTC. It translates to CASSWQGGAGNEQFF. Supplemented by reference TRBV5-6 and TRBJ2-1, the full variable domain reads DAGVTQSPTHLIKTRGQQVTLRCSPKSGHDTVSWYQQALGQGPQFIFQYYEEEERQRGNFPDRFSGHQFPNYSSELNVNALLLGDSALYLCASSWQGGAGNEQFFGPGTRLTVL.

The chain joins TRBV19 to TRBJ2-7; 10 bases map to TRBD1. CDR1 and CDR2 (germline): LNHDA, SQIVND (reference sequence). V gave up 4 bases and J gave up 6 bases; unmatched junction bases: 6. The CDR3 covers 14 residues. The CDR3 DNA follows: TGTGCCAGTAGTACGACAGGGGGCTTGAGCGAGCAGTACTTC. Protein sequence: CASSTTGGLSEQYF.

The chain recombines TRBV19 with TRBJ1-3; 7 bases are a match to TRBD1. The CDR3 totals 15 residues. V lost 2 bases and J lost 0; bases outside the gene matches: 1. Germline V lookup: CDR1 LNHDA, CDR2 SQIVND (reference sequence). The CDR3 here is CASSIRQGSGNTIYF. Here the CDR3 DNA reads TGTGCCAGTAGTATAAGACAGGGCTCTGGAAACACCATATATTTT.

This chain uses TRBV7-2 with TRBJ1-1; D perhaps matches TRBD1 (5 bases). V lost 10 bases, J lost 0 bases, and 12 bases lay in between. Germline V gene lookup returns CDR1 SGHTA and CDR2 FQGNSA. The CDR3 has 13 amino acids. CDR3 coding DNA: TGTGCCACCAGACAAGGGGTGAACACTGAAGCTTTCTTT. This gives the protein CATRQGVNTEAFF.

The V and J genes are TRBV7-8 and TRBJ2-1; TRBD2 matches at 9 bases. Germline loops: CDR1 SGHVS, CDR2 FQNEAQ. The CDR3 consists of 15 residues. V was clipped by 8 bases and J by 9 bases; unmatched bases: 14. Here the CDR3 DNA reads TGTGCCAGCCTGTATGGCGGGAGGGCCTATGGTGAGCAGTTCTTC. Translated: CASLYGGRAYGEQFF.

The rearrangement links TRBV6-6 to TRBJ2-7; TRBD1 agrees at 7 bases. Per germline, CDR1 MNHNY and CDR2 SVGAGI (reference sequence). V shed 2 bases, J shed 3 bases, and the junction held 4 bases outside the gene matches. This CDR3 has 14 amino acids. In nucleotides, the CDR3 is TGTGCCAGCAGTTACCCTGGACAGGTCTACGAGCAGTACTTC. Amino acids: CASSYPGQVYEQYF.

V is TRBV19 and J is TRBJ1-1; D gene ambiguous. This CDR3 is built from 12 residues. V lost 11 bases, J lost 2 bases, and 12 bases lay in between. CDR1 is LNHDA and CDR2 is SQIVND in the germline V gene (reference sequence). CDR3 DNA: TGTGCCGCGACGCGGAGTAACACTGAAGCTTTCTTT. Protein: CAATRSNTEAFF. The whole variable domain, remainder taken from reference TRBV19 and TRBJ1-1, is DGGITQSPKYLFRKEGQNVTLSCEQNLNHDAMYWYRQDPGQGLRLIYYSQIVNDFQKGDIAEGYSVSREKKESFPLTVTSAQKNPTAFYLCAATRSNTEAFFGQGTRLTVV.

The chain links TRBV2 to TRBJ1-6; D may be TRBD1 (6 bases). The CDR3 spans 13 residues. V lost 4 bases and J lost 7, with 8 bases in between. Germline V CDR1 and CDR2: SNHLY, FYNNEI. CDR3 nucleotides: TGTGCCAGCAGTGGGGACACCAATTCACCCCTCCACTTT. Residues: CASSGDTNSPLHF.

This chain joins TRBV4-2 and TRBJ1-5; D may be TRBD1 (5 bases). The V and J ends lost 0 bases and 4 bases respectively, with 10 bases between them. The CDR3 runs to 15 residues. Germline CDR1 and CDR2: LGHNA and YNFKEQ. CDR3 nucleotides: TGTGCCAGCAGCCAAGAAGACAGTAGTAATCAGCCCCAGCATTTT. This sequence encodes CASSQEDSSNQPQHF.

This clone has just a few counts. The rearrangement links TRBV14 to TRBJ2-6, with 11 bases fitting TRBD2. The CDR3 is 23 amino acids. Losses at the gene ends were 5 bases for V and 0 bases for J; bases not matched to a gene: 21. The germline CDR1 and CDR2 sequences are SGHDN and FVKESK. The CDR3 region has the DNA TGTGCCAGCAGCTCTCAACTTCCGAGACTAGCGGGACAGCGCAGCTCTGGGGCCAACGTCCTGACTTTC. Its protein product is CASSSQLPRLAGQRSSGANVLTF.

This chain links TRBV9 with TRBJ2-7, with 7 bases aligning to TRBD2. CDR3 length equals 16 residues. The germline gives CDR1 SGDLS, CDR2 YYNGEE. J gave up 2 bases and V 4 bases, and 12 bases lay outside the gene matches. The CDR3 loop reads CASSRVGVGGTYEQYF. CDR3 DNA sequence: TGTGCCAGCAGCCGCGTTGGGGTCGGGGGGACCTACGAGCAGTACTTC.

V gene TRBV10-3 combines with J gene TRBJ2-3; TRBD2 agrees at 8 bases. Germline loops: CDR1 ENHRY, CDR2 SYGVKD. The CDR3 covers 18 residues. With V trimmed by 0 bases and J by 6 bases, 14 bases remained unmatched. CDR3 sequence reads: CAISESSRGLASKDTQYF. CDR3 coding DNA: TGTGCCATCAGTGAGTCGAGCAGAGGACTAGCTTCGAAGGATACGCAGTATTTT.

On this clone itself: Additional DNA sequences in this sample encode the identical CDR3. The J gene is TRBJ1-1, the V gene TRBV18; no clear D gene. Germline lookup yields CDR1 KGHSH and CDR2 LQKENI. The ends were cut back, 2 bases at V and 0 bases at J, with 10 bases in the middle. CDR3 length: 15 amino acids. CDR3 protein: CASSPGESMNTEAFF. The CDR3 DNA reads TGTGCCAGCTCACCAGGGGAGAGTATGAACACTGAAGCTTTCTTT.

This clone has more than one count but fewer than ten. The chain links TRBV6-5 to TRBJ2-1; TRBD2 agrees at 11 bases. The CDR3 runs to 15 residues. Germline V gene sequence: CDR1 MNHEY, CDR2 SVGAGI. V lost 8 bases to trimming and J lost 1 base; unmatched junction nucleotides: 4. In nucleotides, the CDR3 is TGTGCCAGCCATAGCGGGGGGGGTTCCTACAATGAGCAGTTCTTC. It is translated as CASHSGGGSYNEQFF.

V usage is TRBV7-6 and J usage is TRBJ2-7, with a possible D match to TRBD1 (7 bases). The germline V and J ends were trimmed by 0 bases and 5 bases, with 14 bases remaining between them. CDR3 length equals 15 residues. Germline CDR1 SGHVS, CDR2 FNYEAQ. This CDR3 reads CASSLASQGRHEQYF. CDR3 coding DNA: TGTGCCAGCAGCTTAGCGTCACAGGGGAGGCACGAGCAGTACTTC. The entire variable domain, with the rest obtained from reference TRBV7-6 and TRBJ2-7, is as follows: GAGVSQSPRYKVTKRGQDVALRCDPISGHVSLYWYRQALGQGPEFLTYFNYEAQQDKSGLPNDRFSAERPEGSISTLTIQRTEQRDSAMYRCASSLASQGRHEQYFGPGTRLTVT.

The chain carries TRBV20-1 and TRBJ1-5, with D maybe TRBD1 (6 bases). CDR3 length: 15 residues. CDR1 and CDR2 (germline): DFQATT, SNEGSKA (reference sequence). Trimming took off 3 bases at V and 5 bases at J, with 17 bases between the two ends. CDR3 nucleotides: TGCAGTGCTAGTCAGGCGGGGGCTAGGGATCAGCCCCAGCATTTT. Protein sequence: CSASQAGARDQPQHF.

The CDR3 DNA sequence: TGTGCCAGTAGTATACTTCGAGGGGGGCGGGAGACTGAAGCTTTCTTT. This translates into CASSILRGGRETEAFF. This rearrangement joins TRBV19 to TRBJ1-1; D might be TRBD1 (6 bases). Per germline, CDR1 LNHDA and CDR2 SQIVND (reference sequence). V was cut by 2 bases and J by 5 bases, with 18 bases left in between. CDR3 length: 16 amino acids.

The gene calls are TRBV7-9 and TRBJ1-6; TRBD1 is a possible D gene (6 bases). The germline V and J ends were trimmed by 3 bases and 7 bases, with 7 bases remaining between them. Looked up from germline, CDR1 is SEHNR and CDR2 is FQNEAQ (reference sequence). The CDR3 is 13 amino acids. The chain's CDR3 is CASSFQGNSPLHF. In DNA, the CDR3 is TGTGCCAGCAGCTTCCAGGGGAATTCACCCCTCCACTTT.